The rows below give T cell receptor beta chains drawn from one sample of a study of T-cell reconstitution after alpha-beta-depleted transplantation in children. One entry per CDR3 protein results from TCRdb running MiXCR on the PCR reads. The sample contains roughly 790,000 distinct CDR3 sequences, around 17% of which appear only once. The sample in question was PBMCs, mostly from graft donor cells, obtained 360 days after TCRalphabeta/CD19-depleted stem cell transplant. These receptors were obtained from a male patient younger than 18 who had a stem cell transplant for acute lymphoblastic leukemia, so the T cells may come from the graft donor. CDR3s include the opening cysteine and the closing phenylalanine or tryptophan. The D gene is left open where the match is weak. For some rows the clone size is stated as once, few or many, or as a class when expanded; others skip it.

v_call,clone_size,d_call,j_call,cdr3_aa,cdr3_nt
TRBV7-2,-,-,TRBJ2-3,CASSLEETSTDTQYF,TGTGCCAGCAGCTTAGAAGAGACTAGCACAGATACGCAGTATTTT
TRBV6-5,few,-,TRBJ1-2,CASSYSLGTNYGYTF,TGTGCCAGCAGTTACTCCCTGGGGACGAACTATGGCTACACCTTC
TRBV7-8,-,-,TRBJ1-1,CASSRGRLLMNTEAFF,TGTGCCAGCAGCCGGGGTCGGCTTCTTATGAACACTGAAGCTTTCTTT
TRBV7-6,-,TRBD2,TRBJ2-1,CASSLGTSGGSSYNEQFF,TGTGCCAGCAGCTTAGGGACTAGCGGGGGGAGCTCCTACAATGAGCAGTTCTTC
TRBV7-9,-,-,TRBJ1-4,CASSLWGEKLFF,TGTGCCAGCAGCCTATGGGGTGAAAAACTGTTTTTT
TRBV4-1,-,TRBD1,TRBJ1-5,CASSQDRRTGRNQPQHF,TGCGCCAGCAGCCAAGATCGGAGGACAGGGAGGAACCAGCCCCAGCATTTT
TRBV3-1,-,-,TRBJ2-2,CASSPTTSNTGELFF,TGTGCCAGCAGCCCGACTACATCGAACACCGGGGAGCTGTTTTTT
TRBV5-1,few,-,TRBJ2-7,CASSLPRTESGEQYF,TGCGCCAGCAGCTTGCCTAGGACAGAAAGCGGCGAGCAGTACTTC
TRBV5-1,-,-,TRBJ2-1,CASSFEASDNEQFF,TGCGCCAGCAGCTTTGAGGCTAGCGATAATGAGCAGTTCTTC
TRBV15,few,TRBD2,TRBJ2-7,CATSGGVTIYEQYF,TGTGCCACCAGCGGGGGGGTCACTATCTACGAGCAGTACTTC
TRBV12-3/TRBV12-4,-,TRBD2,TRBJ2-1,CASRRLAGVVEQFF,TGTGCCAGCAGGCGACTAGCGGGAGTGGTTGAGCAGTTCTTC
TRBV15,few,TRBD1,TRBJ2-7,CATSSPTGYSSYEQYF,TGTGCCACCAGCAGCCCGACAGGGTACAGCTCCTACGAGCAGTACTTC
TRBV12-3/TRBV12-4,few,-,TRBJ1-5,CASSLRGKYQPQHF,TGTGCCAGCAGTTTACGGGGGAAGTATCAGCCCCAGCATTTT
TRBV5-6,few,-,TRBJ1-1,CASSWRGPGAPEAFF,TGTGCCAGCAGCTGGAGGGGTCCTGGGGCACCTGAAGCTTTCTTT
TRBV6-1,many,-,TRBJ2-4,CASSNRDRDKNIQYF,TGTGCCAGCAGCAACCGGGACCGAGACAAAAACATTCAGTACTTC
TRBV19,-,-,TRBJ2-7,CASSPATASFDYEQYF,TGTGCCAGTAGTCCGGCGACAGCAAGTTTTGACTACGAGCAGTACTTC
TRBV11-2,-,TRBD1,TRBJ2-5,CASSSLRGRRETQYF,TGTGCCAGCAGCTCTCTCAGGGGGCGCAGGGAGACCCAGTACTTC
TRBV10-3,few,TRBD1,TRBJ1-5,CAISEDRVSNQPQHF,TGTGCCATCAGTGAGGACAGGGTGAGCAATCAGCCCCAGCATTTT
TRBV20-1,few,-,TRBJ2-1,CSANPDAGNEQFF,TGCAGTGCTAACCCCGACGCCGGCAATGAGCAGTTCTTC
TRBV5-1,few,TRBD2,TRBJ2-5,CASSLGPTGGQETQYF,TGCGCCAGCAGCTTGGGGCCAACGGGGGGCCAAGAGACCCAGTACTTC
TRBV14,-,TRBD2,TRBJ2-3,CASSQEVGLAGGNRLFTDTQYF,TGTGCCAGCAGCCAAGAGGTTGGACTAGCGGGAGGGAATAGACTCTTCACAGATACGCAGTATTTT
TRBV7-6,few,-,TRBJ2-1,CASSPDRFSYNEQFF,TGTGCCAGCAGCCCGGACAGATTTTCCTACAATGAGCAGTTCTTC
TRBV5-1,many,-,TRBJ2-7,CASSRGTVPYEQYF,TGCGCCAGCAGCCGCGGGACGGTCCCCTACGAGCAGTACTTC
TRBV10-1,few,-,TRBJ2-3,CASSESGTGADTQYF,TGCGCCAGCAGTGAGTCGGGTACTGGGGCAGATACGCAGTATTTT
TRBV7-9,-,-,TRBJ2-7,CASSLERWSSYEQYF,TGTGCCAGCAGCTTAGAGAGGTGGAGCTCCTACGAGCAGTACTTC
TRBV4-1,few,TRBD1,TRBJ2-7,CASSQLQGVPYEQYF,TGCGCCAGCAGCCAACTACAGGGGGTACCCTACGAGCAGTACTTC
TRBV21-1,few,-,TRBJ2-7,CASSKGRYNAWNEQYF,TGTGCCAGCAGCAAAGGTCGATACAACGCTTGGAACGAGCAGTACTTC
TRBV9,-,-,TRBJ2-4,CASSVGSSRAKNIQYF,TGTGCCAGCAGCGTAGGTTCTAGCCGGGCCAAAAACATTCAGTACTTC
TRBV27,few,TRBD2,TRBJ2-2,CASSLSGGLLIGELFF,TGTGCCAGCAGTTTATCGGGAGGGTTATTGATCGGGGAGCTGTTTTTT
TRBV29-1,many,TRBD2,TRBJ2-1,CSVIRLAEHNEQFF,TGCAGCGTCATAAGACTAGCGGAGCACAATGAGCAGTTCTTC
TRBV7-3,-,-,TRBJ2-3,CASSLRTTGQSTDTQYF,TGTGCCAGCAGCTTACGCACCACGGGGCAAAGCACAGATACGCAGTATTTT